Here is one TCR beta chain with its context. The antigen remains unidentified. A read error may be the cause here, since a much bigger clone is one base away. The entry originates in a study of early T cells in non-severe SARS-CoV-2 infection. Background on the study: Sequenced material consisted of bulk RNA (from unsorted whole blood), and chains were unpaired.

Study-level findings and limits: A preference for anti-spike CD8 responses marked VDJdb matching, which missed private and CD4 specificities.

The CDR3 has 17 residues. Germline CDR1 and CDR2: DFQATT and SNEGSKA (reference sequence). Tagging with unique molecular identifiers was applied to individual cDNA molecules. A single record per CDR3 protein comes from TCRdb applying MiXCR to the 5' RACE reads. The sample has about 64,000 distinct CDR3 sequences; 4.9% are singletons. The chain uses TRBV20-1 and TRBJ2-1; the match to TRBD2 covers 7 bases. Sequencing input: whole blood. This clonotype was obtained from an adult who was a healthcare worker with PCR-confirmed SARS-CoV-2 infection or an uninfected control (not recorded which). CDR3: CSTRDLFAGDSYNEQFF. The CDR3 DNA follows: TGCAGTACTAGAGATCTCTTCGCGGGGGACTCCTACAATGAGCAGTTCTTC.